This T cell receptor beta chain was obtained from a study of blood T cells in healthy people across ages. This clonotype was observed a handful of times. The antigen is unknown. The study, taken as a whole, reports: A roughly linear fall in TCR beta diversity per million T cells was seen with increasing age.

A second PCR, run for about 6 to 11 cycles, used a sample-barcoded 5' primer plus a J-beta primer mix. MiXCR, applied by TCRdb to the 5' RACE reads, yields one record per CDR3 protein. The sample yields about 780,000 distinct CDR3 sequences, 25% to 30% seen once. The same data also contributed to another study, on T cells of mothers and their children. As reported in that work: The TCR beta CDR3 read count exceeded 10 million for each mother and was about 3.1 million for each child. In related and unrelated pairs alike, thymic selection shapes TCR recombination output, with inherited differences minor. A slight, non-significant increase in overlap was found for related mother-child pairs relative to unrelated pairs.

Sequencing was done on a sample of blood. The clonotype comes from a boy aged 5-17 years in good health.

The CDR3 reads CASSPLGRTYGYTF. CDR3 bases: TGTGCCAGCAGTCCATTGGGCAGGACCTATGGCTACACCTTC. The V gene is TRBV27, the J gene TRBJ1-2; unclear D gene. The germline gives CDR1 MNHEY, CDR2 SMNVEV (reference sequence). The CDR3 contains 14 residues. The V end was cut by 5 bases, the J end by 4 bases, with 14 bases between.